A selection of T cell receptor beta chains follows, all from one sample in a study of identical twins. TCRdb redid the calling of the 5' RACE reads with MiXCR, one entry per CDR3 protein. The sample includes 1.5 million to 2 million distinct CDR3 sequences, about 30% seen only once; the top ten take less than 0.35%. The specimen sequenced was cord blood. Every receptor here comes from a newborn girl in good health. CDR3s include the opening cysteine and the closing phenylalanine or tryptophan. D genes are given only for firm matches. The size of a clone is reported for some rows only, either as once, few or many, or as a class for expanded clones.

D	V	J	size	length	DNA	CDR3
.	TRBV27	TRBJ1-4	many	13	TGTGCCAGCAGCCGGCGGACAGTTGAAAAACTGTTTTTT	CASSRRTVEKLFF
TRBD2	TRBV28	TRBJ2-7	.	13	TGTGCCAGTGGACTAGCGGAGACCTACGAGCAGTACTTC	CASGLAETYEQYF
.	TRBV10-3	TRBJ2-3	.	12	TGTGCCATCAAGGACCCGGGGGATACGCAGTATTTT	CAIKDPGDTQYF
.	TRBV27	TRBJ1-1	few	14	TGTGCCAGCAGCCGGGACCTCACGTGGGGTGAAGCTTTCTTT	CASSRDLTWGEAFF
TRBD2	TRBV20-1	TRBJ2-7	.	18	TGCAGTGCTAGAGCTCCCCGGGGCGGGGGGGCCCTAATCTACGAGCAGTACTTC	CSARAPRGGGALIYEQYF
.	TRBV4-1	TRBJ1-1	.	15	TGCGCCAGCAGCCAAATCCACGGGACAAACACTGAAGCTTTCTTT	CASSQIHGTNTEAFF
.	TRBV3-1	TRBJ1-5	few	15	TGTGCCAGCAGCCAAGGGTACGTTGGCAATCAGCCCCAGCATTTT	CASSQGYVGNQPQHF
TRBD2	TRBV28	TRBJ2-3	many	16	TGTGCCAGCAGTTCCCCCGGAGCGGGAGACGTAGATACGCAGTATTTT	CASSSPGAGDVDTQYF
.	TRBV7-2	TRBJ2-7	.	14	TGTGCCATCAGCTTACTCGGGGCGTCCTACGAGCAGTACTTC	CAISLLGASYEQYF
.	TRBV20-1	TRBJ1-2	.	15	TGCAGTGCTACAGGAGGTCTGGGTCGTAACTATGGCTACACCTTC	CSATGGLGRNYGYTF
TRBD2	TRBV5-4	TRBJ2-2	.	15	TGTGCCAGCAGCTCGACTAGCGGGGGGACCGGGGAGCTGTTTTTT	CASSSTSGGTGELFF
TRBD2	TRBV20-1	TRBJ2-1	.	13	TGCAGTGCTAGATCGGCTAGCGGGCTGTATCAGTTCTTC	CSARSASGLYQFF
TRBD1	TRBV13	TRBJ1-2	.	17	TGTGCCAGCAGCCCATCCCGGGACAGCGCTTTAAACTATGGCTACACCTTC	CASSPSRDSALNYGYTF
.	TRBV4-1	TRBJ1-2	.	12	TGCGCCAGCAGCCAGACAGGTTCTGGCTACACCTTC	CASSQTGSGYTF
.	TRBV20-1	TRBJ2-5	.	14	TGCAGTGCTAGAGAATGGGGACACCAAGAGACCCAGTACTTC	CSAREWGHQETQYF
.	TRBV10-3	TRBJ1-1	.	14	TGTGCCATCAGTGGCTCGGGGCGGAACACTGAAACTTTCTTT	CAISGSGRNTETFF
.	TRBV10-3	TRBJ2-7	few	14	TGTGCCATCAGTGATGGGACGGCATCCTACGAGCAGTACTTC	CAISDGTASYEQYF
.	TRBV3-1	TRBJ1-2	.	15	TGTGCCAGCAGCCAAGATCAGGGGTTCGGGAATGGCTACACCTTC	CASSQDQGFGNGYTF
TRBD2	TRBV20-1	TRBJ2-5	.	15	TGCAGTGCTAGGGAGACTAGCGGGAGCGGCAATGAGCAGTACTTC	CSARETSGSGNEQYF
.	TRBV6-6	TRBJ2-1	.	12	TGTGCCAGCAGTTACACGAGGGATGAGCAGTTCTTC	CASSYTRDEQFF
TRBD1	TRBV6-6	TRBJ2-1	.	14	TGTGCCAGCAGTCAACCGGACAGGGGGAATGAGCAGTTCTTC	CASSQPDRGNEQFF
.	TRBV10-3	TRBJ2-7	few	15	TGTGCCATCAGTTCCGGGACGGTCCACTCCTACGAGCAGTACTTC	CAISSGTVHSYEQYF
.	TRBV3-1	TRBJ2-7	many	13	TGCGCCAGCAGCCAAGTCGCCGGGTACGAGCAGTACTTC	CASSQVAGYEQYF
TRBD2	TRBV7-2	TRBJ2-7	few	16	TGTGCCAGCAGACATCGACCAGCGGGAGGGCCTCACGAGCAGTACTTC	CASRHRPAGGPHEQYF
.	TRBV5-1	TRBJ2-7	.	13	TGCGCCAGCACGGGACTCCCCTACAATGAGCAGTACTTC	CASTGLPYNEQYF
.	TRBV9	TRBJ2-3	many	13	TGTGCCAGCAGCCCCTGGGGGACAGATACGCAGTATTTT	CASSPWGTDTQYF
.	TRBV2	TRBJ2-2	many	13	TGTGCCAGCAGTGAAGGGAACACCGGGGAGCTGTTTTTT	CASSEGNTGELFF
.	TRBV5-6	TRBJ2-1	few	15	TGTGCCAGCAGCTTGGACCAGGCGTGGGGCAATGAGCAGTTCTTC	CASSLDQAWGNEQFF
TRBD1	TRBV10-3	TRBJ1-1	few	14	TGTGCCATCAGGGCGACAGGGATGAACACTGAAGCTTTCTTT	CAIRATGMNTEAFF
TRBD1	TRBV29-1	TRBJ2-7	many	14	TGCAGCGTTGAGGGACAGGGGATTGGCTACGAGCAGTACTTC	CSVEGQGIGYEQYF
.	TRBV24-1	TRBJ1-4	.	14	TGTGCCGTGGTGCCGGGACGGCATAATGAAAAACTGTTTTTT	CAVVPGRHNEKLFF
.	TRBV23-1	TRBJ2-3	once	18	TGCGCCAGCAGTCAATCGGCTGTGAACGAACAGAGCACAGATACGCAGTATTTT	CASSQSAVNEQSTDTQYF
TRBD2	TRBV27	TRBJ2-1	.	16	TGTGCCAGCAGTCCCATAGCGGGAGCCCCCAAGGTTGAGCAGTTCTTC	CASSPIAGAPKVEQFF
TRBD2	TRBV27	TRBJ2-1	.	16	TGTGCCAGCAGTCGCCGGGAAGGGACTAGGCAGAATGAGCAGTTCTTC	CASSRREGTRQNEQFF
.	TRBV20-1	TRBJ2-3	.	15	TGCAGTGGTCAGATAATAGCGTCTAGCACAGATACGCAGTATTTT	CSGQIIASSTDTQYF
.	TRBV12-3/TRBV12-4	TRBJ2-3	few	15	TGTGCCAGCAGCCGACGTTTCGGGGGCGGGGATACGCAGTATTTT	CASSRRFGGGDTQYF
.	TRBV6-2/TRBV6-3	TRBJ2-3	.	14	TGTGTCAGCAGTTATGCAGGGACTCCAGATACGCAGTATTTT	CVSSYAGTPDTQYF
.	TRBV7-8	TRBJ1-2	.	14	TGTGCCAGCTCGCGGGGGGGATCGATAAGTGACTACACCTTC	CASSRGGSISDYTF
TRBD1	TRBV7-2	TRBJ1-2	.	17	TGTGCCAGCAGCTTAGTGCCGACAGGGGTCCAAGACTATGGCTACACCTTC	CASSLVPTGVQDYGYTF
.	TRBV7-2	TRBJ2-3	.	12	TGTGCCAGCAGCTTAGGGGGCATTTCGCGGTATTTT	CASSLGGISRYF
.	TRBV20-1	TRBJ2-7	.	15	TGCAGTGCGAACACAGGGGAGGGCACCCTGTACGAGCAGTACTTC	CSANTGEGTLYEQYF
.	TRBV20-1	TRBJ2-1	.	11	TGCAGTGCTGAGAGGGGCAATGAGCAGTTCTTC	CSAERGNEQFF
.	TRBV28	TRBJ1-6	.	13	TGTGCCAGCTTGAGGGCTTTCCTTTCACCCCTCCACTTT	CASLRAFLSPLHF
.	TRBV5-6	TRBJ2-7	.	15	TGTGCCAGCAGCTTGGAGGGACCCTACTCCTACGAGCAGTACTTC	CASSLEGPYSYEQYF
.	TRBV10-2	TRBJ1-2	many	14	TGCGCCAGCAGTGACAGGGTAACTAACTATGGCTACACCTTC	CASSDRVTNYGYTF
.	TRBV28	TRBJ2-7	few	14	TGTGCCAGCAGAATAGCTGCCCTACTCAATGAGCAGTACTTC	CASRIAALLNEQYF
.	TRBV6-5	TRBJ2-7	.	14	TGTGCCAGCAGTATGGGACGGATATTCTACGAGCAGTACTTC	CASSMGRIFYEQYF
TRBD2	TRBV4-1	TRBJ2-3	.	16	TGCGCCAGCAGCCAAGTACCGGGACTAGCCTACGATACGCAGTATTTT	CASSQVPGLAYDTQYF